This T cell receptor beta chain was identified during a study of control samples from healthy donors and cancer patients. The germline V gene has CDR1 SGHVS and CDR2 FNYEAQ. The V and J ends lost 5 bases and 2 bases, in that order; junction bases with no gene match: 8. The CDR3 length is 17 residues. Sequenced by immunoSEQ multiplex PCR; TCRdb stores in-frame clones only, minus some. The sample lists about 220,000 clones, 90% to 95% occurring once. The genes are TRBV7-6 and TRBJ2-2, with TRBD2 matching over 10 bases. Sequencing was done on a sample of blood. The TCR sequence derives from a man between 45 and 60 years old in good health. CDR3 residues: CASSLPTSGVNTGELFF. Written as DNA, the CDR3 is TGTGCCAGCAGCCTCCCAACTAGCGGGGTAAACACCGGGGAGCTGTTTTTT.